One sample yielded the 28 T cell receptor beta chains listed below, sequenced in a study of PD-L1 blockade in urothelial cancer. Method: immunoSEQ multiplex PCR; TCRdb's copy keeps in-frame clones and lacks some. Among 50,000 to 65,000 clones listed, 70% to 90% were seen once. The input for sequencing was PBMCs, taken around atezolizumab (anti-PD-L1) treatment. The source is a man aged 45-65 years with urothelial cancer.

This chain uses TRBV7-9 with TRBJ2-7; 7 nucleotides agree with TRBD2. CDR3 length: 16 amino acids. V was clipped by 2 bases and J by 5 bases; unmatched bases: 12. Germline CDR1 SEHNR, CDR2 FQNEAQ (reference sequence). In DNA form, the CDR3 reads TGTGCCAGCAGCTTACGGGGGGAGAGGCCCTCGGACGAGCAGTACTTC. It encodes CASSLRGERPSDEQYF.

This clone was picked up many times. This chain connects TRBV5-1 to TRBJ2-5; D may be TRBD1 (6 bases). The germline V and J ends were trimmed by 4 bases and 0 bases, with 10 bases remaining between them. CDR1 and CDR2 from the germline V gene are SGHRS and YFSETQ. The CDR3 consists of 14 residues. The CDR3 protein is CASSMDSNQETQYF. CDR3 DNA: TGCGCCAGCAGCATGGACAGCAACCAAGAGACCCAGTACTTC.

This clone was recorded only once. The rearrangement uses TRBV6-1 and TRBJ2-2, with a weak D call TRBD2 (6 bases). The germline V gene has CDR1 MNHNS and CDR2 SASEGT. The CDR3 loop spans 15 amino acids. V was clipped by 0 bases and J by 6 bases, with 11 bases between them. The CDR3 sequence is CASSEAVTRAGELFF. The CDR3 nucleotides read TGTGCCAGCAGTGAAGCGGTGACTAGAGCCGGGGAGCTGTTTTTT.

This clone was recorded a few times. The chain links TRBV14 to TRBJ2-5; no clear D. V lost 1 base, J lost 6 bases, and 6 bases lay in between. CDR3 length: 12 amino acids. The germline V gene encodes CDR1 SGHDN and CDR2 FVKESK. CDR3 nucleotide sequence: TGTGCCAGCAGCCAAGGTTTTAAGACCCAGTACTTC. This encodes CASSQGFKTQYF.

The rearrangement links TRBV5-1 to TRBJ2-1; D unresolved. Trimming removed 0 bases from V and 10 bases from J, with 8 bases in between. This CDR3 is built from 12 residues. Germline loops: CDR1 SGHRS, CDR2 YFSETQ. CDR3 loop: CASSLGAREQFF. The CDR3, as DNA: TGCGCCAGCAGCTTGGGGGCACGAGAGCAGTTCTTC.

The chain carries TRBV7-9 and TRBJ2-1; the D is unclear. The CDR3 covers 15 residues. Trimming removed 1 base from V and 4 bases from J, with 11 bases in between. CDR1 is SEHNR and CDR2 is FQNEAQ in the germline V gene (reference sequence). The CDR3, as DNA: TGTGCCAGCAGCTTAGACCTGTCCCAGTACAATGAGCAGTTCTTC. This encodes CASSLDLSQYNEQFF.

CDR3 loop: CASSIGLSGYNEQFF. In DNA form, the CDR3 reads TGTGCCAGTAGTATAGGCCTTAGCGGCTACAATGAGCAGTTCTTC. The chain is built from TRBV19 and TRBJ2-1; tentative D call: TRBD2 (6 bases). Trimming took off 1 base at V and 3 bases at J, with 10 bases between the two ends. CDR1 is LNHDA, CDR2 SQIVND, per germline (reference sequence). The CDR3 has 15 residues.

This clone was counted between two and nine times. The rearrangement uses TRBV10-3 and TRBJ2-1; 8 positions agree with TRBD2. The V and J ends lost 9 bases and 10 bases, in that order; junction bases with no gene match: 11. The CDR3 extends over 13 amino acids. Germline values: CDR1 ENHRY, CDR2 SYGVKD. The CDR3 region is CAIVSGADGEQFF. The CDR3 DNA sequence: TGTGCCATTGTTAGCGGGGCCGATGGGGAGCAGTTCTTC.

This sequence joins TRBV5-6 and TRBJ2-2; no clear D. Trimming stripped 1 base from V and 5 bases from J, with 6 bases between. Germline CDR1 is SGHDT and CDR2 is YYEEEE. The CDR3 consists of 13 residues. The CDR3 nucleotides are TGTGCCAGCAGCTTGATCCAGACCGGGGAGCTGTTTTTT. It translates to CASSLIQTGELFF.

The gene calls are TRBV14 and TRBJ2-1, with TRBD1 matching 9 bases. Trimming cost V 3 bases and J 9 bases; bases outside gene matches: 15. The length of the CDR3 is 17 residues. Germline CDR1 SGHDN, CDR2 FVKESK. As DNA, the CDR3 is TGTGCCAGCAGCCAGAGGCACGCCGGGACAGGGATCAGTGAGCAGTTCTTC. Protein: CASSQRHAGTGISEQFF.

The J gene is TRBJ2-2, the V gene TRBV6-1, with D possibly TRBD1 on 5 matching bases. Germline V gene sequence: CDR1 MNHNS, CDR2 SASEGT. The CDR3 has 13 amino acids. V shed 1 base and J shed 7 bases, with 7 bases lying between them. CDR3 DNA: TGTGCCAGCAGTGAAGTTAGGGGCGGGGAGCTGTTTTTT. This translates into CASSEVRGGELFF.

The CDR3 coding sequence is TGTGCCAGCTCATTTGCCCCGACAGACTCTGGAAACACCATATATTTT. Amino acid sequence: CASSFAPTDSGNTIYF. This chain connects TRBV18 to TRBJ1-3; D is possibly TRBD1 (5 bases). Trimming stripped 5 bases from V and 0 bases from J, with 14 bases between. The CDR3 length is 16 residues. The germline V gene encodes CDR1 KGHSH and CDR2 LQKENI.

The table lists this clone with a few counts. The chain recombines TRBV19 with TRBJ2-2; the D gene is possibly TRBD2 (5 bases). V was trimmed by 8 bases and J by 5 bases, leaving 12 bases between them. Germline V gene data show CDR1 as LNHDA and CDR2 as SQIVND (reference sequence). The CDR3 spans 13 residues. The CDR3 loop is CASRRGVTGELFF. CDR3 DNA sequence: TGTGCCAGTCGTCGGGGAGTTACCGGGGAGCTGTTTTTT.

DNA for the CDR3: TGTGCCAGCAGCTTGGCCCGGGACAGGACTGGTGGCTACACCTTC. Residues: CASSLARDRTGGYTF. The genes are TRBV7-2 and TRBJ1-2; 8 positions match TRBD1. With V trimmed by 3 bases and J by 7 bases, 10 bases remained unmatched. The germline V gene encodes CDR1 SGHTA and CDR2 FQGNSA. CDR3 length equals 15 residues. Together with reference TRBV7-2 and TRBJ1-2, the CDR3 gives the full variable domain: GAGVSQSPSNKVTEKGKDVELRCDPISGHTALYWYRQSLGQGLEFLIYFQGNSAPDKSGLPSDRFSAERTGGSVSTLTIQRTQQEDSAVYLCASSLARDRTGGYTFGSGTRLTVV.

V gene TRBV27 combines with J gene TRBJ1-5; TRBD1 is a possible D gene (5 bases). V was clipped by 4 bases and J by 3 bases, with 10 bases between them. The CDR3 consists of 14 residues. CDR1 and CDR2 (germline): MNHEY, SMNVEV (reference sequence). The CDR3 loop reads CASSSGLSNQPQHF. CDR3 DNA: TGTGCCAGCAGTTCGGGACTGTCCAATCAGCCCCAGCATTTT.

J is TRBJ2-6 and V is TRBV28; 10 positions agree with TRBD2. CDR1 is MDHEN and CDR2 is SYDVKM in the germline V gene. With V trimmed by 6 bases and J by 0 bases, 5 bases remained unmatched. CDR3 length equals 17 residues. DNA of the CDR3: TGTGCCAGCAGCGCAACTAGCGGGAACTCTGGGGCCAACGTCCTGACTTTC. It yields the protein CASSATSGNSGANVLTF.

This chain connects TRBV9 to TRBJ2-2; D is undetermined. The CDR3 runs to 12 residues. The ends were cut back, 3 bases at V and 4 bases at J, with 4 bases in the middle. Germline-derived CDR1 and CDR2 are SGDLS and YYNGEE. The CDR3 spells CASSASTGELFF. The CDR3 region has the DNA TGTGCCAGCAGCGCGAGCACCGGGGAGCTGTTTTTT.

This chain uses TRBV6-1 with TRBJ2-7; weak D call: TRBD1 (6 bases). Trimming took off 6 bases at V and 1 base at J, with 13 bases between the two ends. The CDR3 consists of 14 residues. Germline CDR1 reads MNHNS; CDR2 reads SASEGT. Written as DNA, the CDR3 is TGTGCCAGCAGGTCCGGGACACTGTCCTACGAGCAGTACTTC. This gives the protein CASRSGTLSYEQYF.

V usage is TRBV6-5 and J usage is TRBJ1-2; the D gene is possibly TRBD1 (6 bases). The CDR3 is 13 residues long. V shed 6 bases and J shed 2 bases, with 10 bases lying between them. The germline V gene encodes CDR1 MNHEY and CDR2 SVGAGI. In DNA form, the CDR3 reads TGTGCCAGCAGGAAAGACAGGAACTATGGCTACACCTTC. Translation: CASRKDRNYGYTF.

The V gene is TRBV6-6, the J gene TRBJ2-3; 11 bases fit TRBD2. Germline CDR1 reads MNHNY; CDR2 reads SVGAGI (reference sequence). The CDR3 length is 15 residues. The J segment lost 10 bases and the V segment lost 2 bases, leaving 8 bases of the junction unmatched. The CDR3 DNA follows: TGTGCCAGCAGTTACGCCTTAGCGGGAGGGCTCTCGCAGTATTTT. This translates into CASSYALAGGLSQYF.

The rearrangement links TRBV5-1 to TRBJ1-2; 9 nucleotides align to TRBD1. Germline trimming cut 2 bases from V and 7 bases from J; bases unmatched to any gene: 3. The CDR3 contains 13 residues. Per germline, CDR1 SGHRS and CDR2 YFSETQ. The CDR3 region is CASSFGQGSGYTF. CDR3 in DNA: TGCGCCAGCAGCTTCGGACAGGGGAGTGGCTACACCTTC.

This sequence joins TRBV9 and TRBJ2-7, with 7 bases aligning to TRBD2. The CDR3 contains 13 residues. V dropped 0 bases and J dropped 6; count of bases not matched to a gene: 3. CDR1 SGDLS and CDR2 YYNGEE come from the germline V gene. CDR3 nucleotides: TGTGCCAGCAGCGTAGCTGGGGGGGGCGAGCAGTACTTC. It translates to CASSVAGGGEQYF.

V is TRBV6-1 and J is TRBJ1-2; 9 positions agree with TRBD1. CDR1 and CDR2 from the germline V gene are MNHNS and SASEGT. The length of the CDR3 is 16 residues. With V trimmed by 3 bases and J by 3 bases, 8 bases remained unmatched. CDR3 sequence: CASSEPGTGQHYGYTF. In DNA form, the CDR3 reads TGTGCCAGCAGTGAGCCGGGGACAGGGCAGCACTATGGCTACACCTTC.

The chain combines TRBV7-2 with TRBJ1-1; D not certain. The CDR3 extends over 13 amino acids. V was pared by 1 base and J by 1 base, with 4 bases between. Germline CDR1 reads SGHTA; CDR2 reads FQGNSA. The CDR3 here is CASSLEQNTEAFF. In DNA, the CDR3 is TGTGCCAGCAGCTTAGAGCAGAACACTGAAGCTTTCTTT.

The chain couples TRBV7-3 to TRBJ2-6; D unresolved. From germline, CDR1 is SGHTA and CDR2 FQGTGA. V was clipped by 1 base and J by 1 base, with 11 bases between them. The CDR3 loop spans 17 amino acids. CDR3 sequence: CASSLIGVSSGANVLTF. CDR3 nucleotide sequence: TGTGCCAGCAGCTTAATCGGAGTCTCGTCTGGGGCCAACGTCCTGACTTTC. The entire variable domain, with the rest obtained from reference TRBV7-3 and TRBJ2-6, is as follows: GAGVSQTPSNKVTEKGKYVELRCDPISGHTALYWYRQSLGQGPEFLIYFQGTGAADDSGLPNDRFFAVRPEGSVSTLKIQRTERGDSAVYLCASSLIGVSSGANVLTFGAGSRLTVL.

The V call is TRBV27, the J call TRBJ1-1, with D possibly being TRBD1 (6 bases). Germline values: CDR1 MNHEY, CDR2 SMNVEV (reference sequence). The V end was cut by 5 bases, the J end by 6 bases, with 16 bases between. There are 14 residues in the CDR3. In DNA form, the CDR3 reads TGTGCCAGCAGTCTACAGGGAAGGAGCCCTGAAGCTTTCTTT. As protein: CASSLQGRSPEAFF.

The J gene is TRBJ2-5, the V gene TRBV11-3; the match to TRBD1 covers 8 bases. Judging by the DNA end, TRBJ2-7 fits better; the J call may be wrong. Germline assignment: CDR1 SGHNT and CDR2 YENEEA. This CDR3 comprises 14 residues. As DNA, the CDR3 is TGTGCCAGCAGCCCCGGGACAGGCTCCTACGAGCAGTACTTC. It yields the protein CASSPGTGSYEQYF.

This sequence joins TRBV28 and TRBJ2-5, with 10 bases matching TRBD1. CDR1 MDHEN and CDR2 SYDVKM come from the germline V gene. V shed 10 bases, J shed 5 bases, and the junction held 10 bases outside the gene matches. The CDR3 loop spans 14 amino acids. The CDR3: CATNGQGVKETQYF. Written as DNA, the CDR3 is TGTGCCACAAACGGACAGGGGGTTAAGGAGACCCAGTACTTC.